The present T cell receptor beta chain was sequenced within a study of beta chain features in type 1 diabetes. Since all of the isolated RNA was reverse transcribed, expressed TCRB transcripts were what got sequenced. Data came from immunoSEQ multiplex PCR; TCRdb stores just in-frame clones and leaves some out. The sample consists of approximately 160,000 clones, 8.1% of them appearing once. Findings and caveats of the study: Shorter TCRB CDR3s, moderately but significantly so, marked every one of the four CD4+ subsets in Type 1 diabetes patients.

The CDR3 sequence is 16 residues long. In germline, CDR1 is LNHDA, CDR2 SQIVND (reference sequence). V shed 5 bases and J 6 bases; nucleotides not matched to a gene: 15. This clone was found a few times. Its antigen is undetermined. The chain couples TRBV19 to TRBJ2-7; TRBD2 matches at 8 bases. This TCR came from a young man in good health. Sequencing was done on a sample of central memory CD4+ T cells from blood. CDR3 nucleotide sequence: TGTGCCAGTAGTGTATCGCCGGGAGGGAGGATCATCGAGCAGTACTTC. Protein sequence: CASSVSPGGRIIEQYF.